This T cell receptor (beta chain) was documented in a study of cytomegalovirus exposure and HLA in healthy donors. Findings of the study overall: After further analysis at a later stage, 16,951 TCR beta sequences were associated with HLA alleles at 0.05 false discovery rate. Reportedly, TCR beta sequences accurately predicted HLA-A and HLA-B alleles in most subjects. Analyses of presence/absence relied on an assumption of roughly uniform sequencing depth across donors.

A word on this clone: Antigen: not known.

V shed 4 bases, J shed 4 bases, and the junction held 4 bases outside the gene matches. From germline, CDR1 is SGHNT and CDR2 YYREEE (reference sequence). The CDR3 extends over 15 amino acids. Primers for the PCR totalled 60 Vbeta and 13 Jbeta. Measured with immunoSEQ multiplex PCR; TCRdb has only the in-frame clones, and not every one. The repertoire consists of around 230,000 clones, with over 60% occurring once and the leading ten covering approximately 1.8%. The source is a male donor in good health and CMV-seronegative. Specimen: PBMCs. The chain links TRBV5-4 to TRBJ1-3, with 11 bases that match TRBD1. The CDR3 is CASSVDRGPGNTIYF. In nucleotides, the CDR3 is TGTGCCAGCAGCGTGGACAGGGGGCCGGGAAACACCATATATTTT.